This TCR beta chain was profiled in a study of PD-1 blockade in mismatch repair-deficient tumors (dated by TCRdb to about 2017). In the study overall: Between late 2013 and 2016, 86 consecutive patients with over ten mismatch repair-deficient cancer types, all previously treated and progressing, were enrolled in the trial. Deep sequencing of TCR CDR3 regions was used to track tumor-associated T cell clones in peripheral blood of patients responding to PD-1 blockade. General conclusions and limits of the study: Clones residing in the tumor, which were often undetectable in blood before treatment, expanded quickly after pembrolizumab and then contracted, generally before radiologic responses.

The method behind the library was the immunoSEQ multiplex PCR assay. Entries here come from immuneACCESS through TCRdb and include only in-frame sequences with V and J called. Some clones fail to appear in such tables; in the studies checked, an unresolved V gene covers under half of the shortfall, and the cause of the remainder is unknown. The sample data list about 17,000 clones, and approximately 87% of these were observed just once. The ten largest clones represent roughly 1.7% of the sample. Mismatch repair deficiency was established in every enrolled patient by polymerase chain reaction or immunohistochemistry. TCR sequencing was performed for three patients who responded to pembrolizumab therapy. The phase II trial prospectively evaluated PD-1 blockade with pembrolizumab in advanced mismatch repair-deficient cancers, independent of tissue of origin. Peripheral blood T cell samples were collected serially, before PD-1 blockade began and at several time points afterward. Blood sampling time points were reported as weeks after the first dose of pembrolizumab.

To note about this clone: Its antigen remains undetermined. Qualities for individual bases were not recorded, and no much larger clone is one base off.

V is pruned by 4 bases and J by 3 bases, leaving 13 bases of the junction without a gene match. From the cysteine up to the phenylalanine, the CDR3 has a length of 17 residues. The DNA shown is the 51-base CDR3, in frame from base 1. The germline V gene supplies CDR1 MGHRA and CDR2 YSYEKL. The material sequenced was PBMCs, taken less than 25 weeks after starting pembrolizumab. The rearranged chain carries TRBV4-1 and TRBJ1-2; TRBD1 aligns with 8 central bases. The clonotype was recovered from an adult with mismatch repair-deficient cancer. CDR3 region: CASSPSLMTGVDYGYTF. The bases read TGCGCCAGCAGCCCGTCTCTAATGACAGGGGTAGACTATGGCTACACCTTC.